Following are 17 T cell receptor beta chains from one sample sequenced in a study of early T cells in non-severe SARS-CoV-2 infection. Using its own MiXCR run on the 5' RACE reads, TCRdb lists one record per CDR3 protein. The table records approximately 70,000 distinct CDR3 sequences, roughly 13% of them present only once. The specimen was whole blood. The receptors were gathered from an adult who was a healthcare worker with PCR-confirmed SARS-CoV-2 infection or an uninfected control (not recorded which).

This clonotype showed up many times. The chain joins TRBV29-1 to TRBJ1-6; 7 nucleotides agree with TRBD1. Germline-derived CDR1 and CDR2 are SQVTM and ANQGSEA. The trim removed 5 bases at V and 6 bases at J, leaving 4 bases unmatched. CDR3 length: 13 residues. CDR3 DNA: TGCAGCGTTTCACAGGGGCGTAATTCACCCCTCCACTTT. Its translation: CSVSQGRNSPLHF.

This clonotype was observed a few times. V and J are TRBV24-1 and TRBJ2-2, with TRBD2 identical over 7 bases. CDR1 and CDR2 (germline): KGHDR, SFDVKD. This CDR3 spans 15 amino acids. J lost 3 bases, V lost 7 bases, and 7 bases had no gene match. Here the CDR3 DNA reads TGTGCCACCAGGAGTAGCGGGTCGGACACCGGGGAGCTGTTTTTT. Its translation: CATRSSGSDTGELFF.

A few counts support this clonotype. The chain carries TRBV28 and TRBJ2-7, with D unclear. Germline assignment: CDR1 MDHEN and CDR2 SYDVKM. V was shortened by 1 base and J by 2 bases, with 9 bases between the two germline ends. The CDR3 contains 14 residues. The DNA of the CDR3 is TGTGCCAGCAGTTTATCCGGCGATACCTACGAGCAGTACTTC. Translating it yields CASSLSGDTYEQYF.

On this clonotype: A junction end diverges from the germline sequence, so it may reflect a read error. The V and J genes are TRBV6-5 and TRBJ2-2, with D possibly TRBD1 on 6 matching bases. Germline assignment: CDR1 MNHEY and CDR2 SVGAGI. The CDR3 contains 17 residues. The CDR3 protein is CASSYPLSRGNIGELFF. The CDR3 nucleotides read TGTGCCAGCAGTTACCCCCTTAGCAGGGGTAACATCGGGGAGCTGTTTTTT.

V and J are TRBV28 and TRBJ2-3; D unclear. CDR3 length equals 13 residues. In germline, CDR1 is MDHEN, CDR2 SYDVKM. With 5 bases removed from V and 4 bases from J, the gap between germline ends came to 10 bases. The DNA of the CDR3 is TGTGCCAGCAGTGGAACCTACCCAGATACGCAGTATTTT. Translation: CASSGTYPDTQYF.

This clonotype was counted at least ten times. This chain joins TRBV7-2 and TRBJ1-1; the D gene is possibly TRBD1 (5 bases). Germline V gene sequence: CDR1 SGHTA, CDR2 FQGNSA. The V end was cut by 5 bases, the J end by 1 base, with 14 bases between. The CDR3 has 15 amino acids. The CDR3 sequence is CASSPRTPTNTEAFF. The CDR3 DNA sequence: TGTGCCAGCAGCCCCCGGACACCCACGAACACTGAAGCTTTCTTT. Complete variable domain (other parts from reference TRBV7-2 and TRBJ1-1): GAGVSQSPSNKVTEKGKDVELRCDPISGHTALYWYRQSLGQGLEFLIYFQGNSAPDKSGLPSDRFSAERTGGSVSTLTIQRTQQEDSAVYLCASSPRTPTNTEAFFGQGTRLTVV.

The V gene is TRBV2, the J gene TRBJ2-1; TRBD2 matches 13 bases. The CDR3 is made up of 16 amino acids. Trimming removed 6 bases from V and 4 bases from J; junction bases left unmatched: 6. Germline loops: CDR1 SNHLY, CDR2 FYNNEI. Here the CDR3 reads CASSPTSGGLYNEQFF. In nucleotides, the CDR3 is TGTGCCAGCAGCCCGACTAGCGGGGGGTTATACAATGAGCAGTTCTTC.

The V gene is TRBV6-5, the J gene TRBJ2-5; the match to TRBD2 covers 8 bases. Germline-derived CDR1 and CDR2 are MNHEY and SVGAGI. V lost 6 bases to trimming and J lost 3 bases; unmatched junction nucleotides: 3. The CDR3 extends over 13 amino acids. The CDR3 DNA sequence: TGTGCCAGCAGGCAACTAGCGGAAGAGACCCAGTACTTC. Amino acid sequence: CASRQLAEETQYF.

V is TRBV28 and J is TRBJ2-7; perhaps TRBD1 as D (6 bases). From germline, CDR1 is MDHEN and CDR2 SYDVKM. V was cut by 8 bases and J by 2 bases, with 10 bases left in between. CDR3 length: 12 amino acids. This CDR3 is CASLDRTYEQYF. CDR3 bases: TGTGCCAGCTTGGACAGAACCTACGAGCAGTACTTC. Full variable domain (outside the CDR3, taken from reference TRBV28 and TRBJ2-7): DVKVTQSSRYLVKRTGEKVFLECVQDMDHENMFWYRQDPGLGLRLIYFSYDVKMKEKGDIPEGYSVSREKKERFSLILESASTNQTSMYLCASLDRTYEQYFGPGTRLTVT.

To note about this clonotype: A much larger clone differs from this one at a single base, so this may be a read error. The chain couples TRBV28 to TRBJ2-5; D might be TRBD2 (5 bases). The CDR3 consists of 14 residues. The germline V gene has CDR1 MDHEN and CDR2 SYDVKM. DNA for the CDR3: TGTGCCAACAGTCCTTTGGACTTACAAGAGACCCAGTACTTC. Its translation is CANSPLDLQETQYF.

This clonotype turned up a few times. CDR3 DNA sequence: TGTGCCAGCAGTTACAGGGACGAACAGCCCCAGCATTTT. This translates into CASSYRDEQPQHF. The chain is built from TRBV6-6 and TRBJ1-5, with a tentative D call TRBD1 (5 bases). The CDR3 loop spans 13 amino acids. Trimming pared 2 bases from V and 7 bases from J, leaving 9 bases between. Per germline, CDR1 MNHNY and CDR2 SVGAGI (reference sequence).

J is TRBJ1-6 and V is TRBV6-2 or TRBV6-3, with a possible D match to TRBD1 (6 bases). Germline V lookup: CDR1 MNHEY, CDR2 SVGEGT. V lost 6 bases to trimming and J lost 13 bases, with 13 bases between them. The CDR3 contains 12 residues. The CDR3 loop is CASSTGPTPLHF. CDR3 nucleotide sequence: TGTGCCAGCAGCACAGGGCCGACGCCCCTCCACTTT.

This clonotype appeared a few times. The rearrangement joins TRBV5-1 to TRBJ1-3; D call uncertain. This CDR3 contains 14 residues. The germline V gene encodes CDR1 SGHRS and CDR2 YFSETQ. Trimming pared 0 bases from V and 5 bases from J, leaving 9 bases between. The CDR3 protein is CASSLEEGRNTIYF. For the CDR3, the DNA is TGCGCCAGCAGCTTGGAGGAGGGCAGAAACACCATATATTTT. The whole variable domain, filled in from reference TRBV5-1 and TRBJ1-3, reads KAGVTQTPRYLIKTRGQQVTLSCSPISGHRSVSWYQQTPGQGLQFLFEYFSETQRNKGNFPGRFSGRQFSNSRSEMNVSTLELGDSALYLCASSLEEGRNTIYFGEGSWLTVV.

This clonotype has more than one count but fewer than ten. V is TRBV3-1 and J is TRBJ2-1, with D maybe TRBD2 (6 bases). The CDR3 consists of 13 residues. Trimming cost V 1 base and J 10 bases, with 11 bases left between them. Germline V CDR1 and CDR2: LGHDT, YNNKEL (reference sequence). CDR3 residues: CASSQGRASEQFF. CDR3 nucleotides: TGTGCCAGCAGCCAAGGGAGGGCAAGCGAGCAGTTCTTC.

The V gene is TRBV28, the J gene TRBJ2-5; TRBD1 is a possible D gene (5 bases). V was cut by 1 base and J by 1 base, with 10 bases left in between. Germline V gene sequence: CDR1 MDHEN, CDR2 SYDVKM. The CDR3 has 15 residues. In nucleotides, the CDR3 is TGTGCCAGCAGTTTATACGAACAGGTCCAAGAGACCCAGTACTTC. Amino acids: CASSLYEQVQETQYF.

This rearrangement joins TRBV11-1 to TRBJ2-2, with D possibly being TRBD1 or TRBD2 (6 bases each). The CDR3 covers 14 residues. The V gene's germline CDR1 is SGHAT and CDR2 FQDESV (reference sequence). With 8 bases removed from V and 7 bases from J, the gap between germline ends came to 17 bases. CDR3 sequence reads: CASSGGPPGGELFF. Here the CDR3 DNA reads TGTGCCAGCTCCGGGGGCCCGCCCGGCGGGGAGCTGTTTTTT.

This clonotype was counted at least ten times. J is TRBJ1-5 and V is TRBV6-1; 7 bases map to TRBD1. J gave up 7 bases and V 7 bases, and 10 bases lay outside the gene matches. Germline-derived CDR1 and CDR2 are MNHNS and SASEGT. This CDR3 has 14 residues. The DNA of the CDR3 is TGTGCCAGCAACGAACCCACAGGGGAACAGCCCCAGCATTTT. Amino acids: CASNEPTGEQPQHF.